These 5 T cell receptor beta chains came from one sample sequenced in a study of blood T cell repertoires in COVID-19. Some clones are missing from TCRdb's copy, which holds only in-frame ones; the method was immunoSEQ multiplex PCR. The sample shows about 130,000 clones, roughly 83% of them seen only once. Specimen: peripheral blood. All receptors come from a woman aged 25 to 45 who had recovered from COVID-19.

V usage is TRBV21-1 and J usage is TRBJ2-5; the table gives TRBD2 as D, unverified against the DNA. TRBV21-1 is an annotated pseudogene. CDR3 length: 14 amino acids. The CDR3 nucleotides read TGTGCCAGCAGCAAAGGAGGAGCTAGGGAGACCCAGTACTTC. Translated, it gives CASSKGGARETQYF.

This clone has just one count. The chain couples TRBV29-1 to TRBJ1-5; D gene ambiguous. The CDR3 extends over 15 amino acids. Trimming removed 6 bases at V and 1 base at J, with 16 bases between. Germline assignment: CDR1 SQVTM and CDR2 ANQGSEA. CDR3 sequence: CSVGMGRMSNQPQHF. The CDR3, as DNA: TGCAGCGTGGGAATGGGGAGGATGAGCAATCAGCCCCAGCATTTT.

CDR3: CASSRAAGTDTQYF. The DNA of the CDR3 is TGCGCCAGCAGCCGAGCCGCCGGGACAGATACGCAGTATTTT. The chain uses TRBV4-1 and TRBJ2-3; D is uncertain. Germline CDR1 and CDR2: MGHRA and YSYEKL. This CDR3 is 14 amino acids long. Trimming cost V 4 bases and J 3 bases, with 11 bases left between them.

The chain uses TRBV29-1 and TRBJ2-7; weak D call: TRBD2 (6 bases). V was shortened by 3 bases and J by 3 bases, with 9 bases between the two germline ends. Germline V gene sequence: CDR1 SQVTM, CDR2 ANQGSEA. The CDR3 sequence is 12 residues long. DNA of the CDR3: TGCAGCGTTGAGATGCGGGACTACGAGCAGTACTTC. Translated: CSVEMRDYEQYF.

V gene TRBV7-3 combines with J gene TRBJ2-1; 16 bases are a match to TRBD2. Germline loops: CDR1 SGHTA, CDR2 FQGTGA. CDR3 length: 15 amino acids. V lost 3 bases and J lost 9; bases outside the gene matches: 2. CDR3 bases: TGTGCCAGCAGCTTGGGACTAGCGGGAGGGGGTGAGCAGTTCTTC. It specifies CASSLGLAGGGEQFF. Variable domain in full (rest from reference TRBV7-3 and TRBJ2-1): GAGVSQTPSNKVTEKGKYVELRCDPISGHTALYWYRQSLGQGPEFLIYFQGTGAADDSGLPNDRFFAVRPEGSVSTLKIQRTERGDSAVYLCASSLGLAGGGEQFFGPGTRLTVL.